This TCR beta chain was sequenced for a study of beta chain features in type 1 diabetes. About the study: Patients did not differ from healthy donors in age, gender or cell yield. Notes on the study in general: The study found that naive, central memory and Treg TCRB repertoires appeared more similar in patients than in healthy donors. When Type 1 diabetes patients were examined, their TCRB CDR3s proved moderately but significantly shorter in all four CD4+ subsets.

The CDR3 is made up of 15 amino acids. V shed 1 base and J 3 bases; nucleotides not matched to a gene: 2. Germline loops: CDR1 SEHNR, CDR2 FQNEAQ (reference sequence). The whole isolated RNA underwent reverse transcription, so sequencing captured expressed TCRB transcripts. TCRdb's copy holds only in-frame clones and misses some; the assay was immunoSEQ multiplex PCR. This sample has roughly 350,000 clones, with 8% to 10% found just once. This clone appeared many times. What it recognizes is unknown. Other DNA sequences within the sample encode an identical CDR3. The clonotype originates from a man aged 25-45 years with type 1 diabetes. The material sequenced was central memory CD4+ T cells from blood. This chain joins TRBV7-9 and TRBJ2-1; 8 positions agree with TRBD2. The CDR3 loop is CASSLGLAGYNEQFF. The CDR3 DNA reads TGTGCCAGCAGCTTAGGCCTAGCGGGCTACAATGAGCAGTTCTTC.